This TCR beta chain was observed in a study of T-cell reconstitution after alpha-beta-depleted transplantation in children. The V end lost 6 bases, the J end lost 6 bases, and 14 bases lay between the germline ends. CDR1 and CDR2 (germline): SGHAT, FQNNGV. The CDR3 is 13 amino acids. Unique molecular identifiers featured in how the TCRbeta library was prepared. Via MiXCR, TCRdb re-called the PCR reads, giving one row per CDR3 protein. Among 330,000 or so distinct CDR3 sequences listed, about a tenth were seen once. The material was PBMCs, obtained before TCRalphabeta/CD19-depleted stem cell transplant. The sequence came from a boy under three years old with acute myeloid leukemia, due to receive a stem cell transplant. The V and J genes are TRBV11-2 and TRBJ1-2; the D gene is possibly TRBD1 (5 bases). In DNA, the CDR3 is TGTGCCAGCAGGCCCGCCACCAGGGATGGCTACACCTTC. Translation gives CASRPATRDGYTF.